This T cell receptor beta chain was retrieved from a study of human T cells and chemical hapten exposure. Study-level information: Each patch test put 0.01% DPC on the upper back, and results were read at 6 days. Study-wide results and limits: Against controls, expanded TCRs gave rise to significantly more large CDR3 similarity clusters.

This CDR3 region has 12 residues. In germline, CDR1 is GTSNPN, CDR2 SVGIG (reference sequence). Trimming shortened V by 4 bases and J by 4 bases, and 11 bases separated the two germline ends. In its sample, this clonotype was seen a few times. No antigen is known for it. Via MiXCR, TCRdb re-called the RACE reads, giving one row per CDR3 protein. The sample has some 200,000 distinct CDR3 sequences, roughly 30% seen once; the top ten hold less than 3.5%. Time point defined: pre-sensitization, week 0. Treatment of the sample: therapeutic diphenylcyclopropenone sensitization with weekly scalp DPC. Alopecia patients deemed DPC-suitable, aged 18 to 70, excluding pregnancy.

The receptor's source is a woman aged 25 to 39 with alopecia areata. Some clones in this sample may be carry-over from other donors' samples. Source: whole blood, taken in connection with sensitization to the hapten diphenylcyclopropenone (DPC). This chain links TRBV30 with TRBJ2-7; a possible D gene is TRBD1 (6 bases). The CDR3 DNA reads TGTGCCTGGAACCTACAGGGTTACGAGCAGTACTTC. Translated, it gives CAWNLQGYEQYF.